This TCR beta chain was sequenced during a study of blood T cell repertoires in COVID-19. Study-level information: COVID-19 samples, acute and convalescent, were from the United States, Italy and Spain. From T cells, B-cell-depleted T cells, or PBMCs came the material, which was cDNA or gDNA.

The junction had 12 bases not matched to a gene; V was cut back by 2 bases and J by 2 bases. The CDR3 totals 18 residues. Germline assignment: CDR1 WNHNN and CDR2 SYGVQD (reference sequence). In the authors' methods: Counts of nucleated cells, estimated from reference gene primer amplification, were obtained. Data came from immunoSEQ multiplex PCR; TCRdb stores just in-frame clones and leaves some out. V, J and clone size were drawn from that table, and D and trimming were deduced from the DNA. This sample has 200,000 to 250,000 clones, with more than 65% found just once. The clonotype originates from a woman aged 25-40 years who had recovered from COVID-19. Sequencing was done on a sample of peripheral blood. The V gene is TRBV10-1, the J gene TRBJ1-5; 7 nucleotides align to TRBD1. The DNA for the CDR3 is TGCGCCAGCAGTGAGAGCAGGGGGGATCTCTGGGGCAATCAGCCCCAGCATTTT. Protein: CASSESRGDLWGNQPQHF.